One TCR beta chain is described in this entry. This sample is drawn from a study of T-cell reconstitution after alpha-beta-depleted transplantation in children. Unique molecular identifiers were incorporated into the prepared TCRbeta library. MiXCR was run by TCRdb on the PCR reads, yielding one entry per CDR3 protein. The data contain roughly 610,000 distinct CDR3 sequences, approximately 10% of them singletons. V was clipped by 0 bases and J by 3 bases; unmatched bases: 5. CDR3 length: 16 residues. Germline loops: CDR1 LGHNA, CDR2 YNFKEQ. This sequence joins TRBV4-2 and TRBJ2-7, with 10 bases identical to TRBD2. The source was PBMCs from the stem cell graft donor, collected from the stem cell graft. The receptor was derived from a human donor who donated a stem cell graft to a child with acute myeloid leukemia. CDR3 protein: CASSQDRWTSGYEQYF. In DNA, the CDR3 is TGTGCCAGCAGCCAAGATCGGTGGACTAGCGGCTACGAGCAGTACTTC.